Listed here are 31 T cell receptor beta chains from one sample, sequenced in a study of blood T cell repertoires in COVID-19. Libraries were prepared by immunoSEQ multiplex PCR; TCRdb keeps only in-frame clonotypes and omits some of them. The data contain 300,000 to 500,000 clones, around 89% of them singletons. Sequencing was performed on PBMCs or T cells enriched from blood (not recorded which). Receptor source: a woman younger than 45 with acute COVID-19.

The J gene is TRBJ1-1, the V gene TRBV3-1 (or the pseudogene TRBV3-2); tentative D call: TRBD1 (6 bases). Trimming cost V 2 bases and J 5 bases, with 18 bases left between them. The CDR3 covers 16 residues. Per the germline V gene, CDR1 is LGHDT and CDR2 is YNNKEL (reference sequence). CDR3: CASSQFFPGEPTEAFF. The CDR3 DNA reads TGTGCCAGCAGCCAATTCTTCCCAGGGGAGCCGACTGAAGCTTTCTTT.

The chain has TRBV7-9 and TRBJ1-4; unclear D gene. The CDR3 totals 14 residues. Germline V gives CDR1 SEHNR, CDR2 FQNEAQ (reference sequence). Trimming stripped 3 bases from V and 7 bases from J, with 12 bases between. The CDR3 loop is CASSLEGKGEKLFF. As DNA, the CDR3 is TGTGCCAGCAGCTTGGAGGGAAAAGGTGAAAAACTGTTTTTT. Drawing the rest from reference TRBV7-9 and TRBJ1-4, the complete variable domain is DTGVSQNPRHKITKRGQNVTFRCDPISEHNRLYWYRQTLGQGPEFLTYFQNEAQLEKSRLLSDRFSAERPKGSFSTLEIQRTEQGDSAMYLCASSLEGKGEKLFFGSGTQLSVL.

The gene calls are TRBV6-5 and TRBJ2-1, with D tentatively TRBD1 (5 bases). Germline-derived CDR1 and CDR2 are MNHEY and SVGAGI. The V end lost 0 bases, the J end lost 9 bases, and 9 bases lay between the germline ends. The CDR3 length is 13 residues. The CDR3 sequence: CASSYSLGAEQFF. CDR3 coding DNA: TGTGCCAGCAGTTACTCGTTAGGGGCTGAGCAGTTCTTC.

To note about this clone: Other DNA sequences in the same sample also yield this CDR3. V gene TRBV2 combines with J gene TRBJ2-5; 14 bases agree with TRBD2. Per the germline V gene, CDR1 is SNHLY and CDR2 is FYNNEI. The CDR3 contains 16 residues. Trimming at V came to 6 bases and at J to 2 bases, leaving 5 bases not matched to a gene. The CDR3 sequence is CASSERLAGGQETQYF. In DNA, the CDR3 is TGTGCCAGCAGCGAAAGACTAGCGGGGGGGCAAGAGACCCAGTACTTC.

This rearrangement joins TRBV5-4 to TRBJ1-3; 8 bases agree with TRBD1. Germline V gene lookup returns CDR1 SGHNT and CDR2 YYREEE (reference sequence). CDR3 size: 16 residues. Unmatched junction bases numbered 4, after V lost 0 bases and J lost 2 bases. The DNA for the CDR3 is TGTGCCAGCAGCTTGGTTGTGACAGGGGCTGGAAACACCATATATTTT. Protein: CASSLVVTGAGNTIYF.

The table lists this clone with a count of one. The chain employs TRBV6-5 and TRBJ2-7, with 12 bases identical to TRBD2. V was clipped by 10 bases and J by 1 base; unmatched bases: 5. CDR3 length equals 14 residues. Germline values: CDR1 MNHEY, CDR2 SVGAGI. The DNA of the CDR3 is TGTGCCACGAGACTAGCGGGGGCTTCCTACGAGCAGTACTTC. It encodes CATRLAGASYEQYF.

J is TRBJ2-7 and V is TRBV30; 10 bases line up with TRBD1. Germline-derived CDR1 and CDR2 are GTSNPN and SVGIG (reference sequence). J gave up 6 bases and V 6 bases, and 11 bases lay outside the gene matches. The CDR3 runs 14 residues. CDR3 DNA: TGTGCCTGTGACCGGGACAGGGGAAGGGGCGAGCAGTACTTC. Translation gives CACDRDRGRGEQYF.

The chain carries TRBV7-9 and TRBJ1-5; 8 bases are shared with TRBD1. Germline values: CDR1 SEHNR, CDR2 FQNEAQ (reference sequence). The length of the CDR3 is 13 residues. Trimming at V came to 5 bases and at J to 4 bases, leaving 1 base not matched to a gene. CDR3 loop: CASSRTGNQPQHF. The CDR3 nucleotides read TGTGCCAGCAGCAGGACAGGGAATCAGCCCCAGCATTTT.

CDR3 loop: CASSWATGGKSISDTQYF. CDR3 coding DNA: TGTGCCAGCAGTTGGGCGACAGGGGGGAAAAGTATCTCAGATACGCAGTATTTT. The V and J genes are TRBV6-2 or TRBV6-3 and TRBJ2-3; 9 nucleotides match TRBD1. Germline CDR1 MNHEY, CDR2 SVGEGT. V lost 4 bases and J lost 4; bases outside the gene matches: 15. The CDR3 consists of 18 residues.

The rearrangement joins TRBV12-3 or TRBV12-4 to TRBJ1-1, with 7 nucleotides matching TRBD1. V was pared by 3 bases and J by 8 bases, with 3 bases of the junction left unmatched. The CDR3 spans 12 residues. CDR3 loop: CASSFHRGEAFF. The CDR3 nucleotides read TGTGCCAGCAGTTTTCACAGGGGAGAAGCTTTCTTT.

The chain recombines TRBV19 with TRBJ1-2; maybe TRBD1 (5 bases). V gave up 1 base and J gave up 3 bases, with 12 bases separating them. The CDR3 totals 15 residues. Germline V CDR1 and CDR2: LNHDA, SQIVND (reference sequence). The CDR3 spells CASSIAPTGDYGYTF. CDR3 coding DNA: TGTGCCAGTAGTATAGCCCCAACAGGCGACTATGGCTACACCTTC. The full variable domain, with the rest looked up from reference TRBV19 and TRBJ1-2, is DGGITQSPKYLFRKEGQNVTLSCEQNLNHDAMYWYRQDPGQGLRLIYYSQIVNDFQKGDIAEGYSVSREKKESFPLTVTSAQKNPTAFYLCASSIAPTGDYGYTFGSGTRLTVV.

The chain has TRBV9 and TRBJ1-4, with TRBD1 matching 8 bases. Germline assignment: CDR1 SGDLS and CDR2 YYNGEE. The CDR3 spans 15 residues. After removal of 3 bases from V and 7 bases from J, the junction contained 8 bases not matched to a gene. CDR3 sequence (DNA): TGTGCCAGCAGCGGGTCGGACAGGGCGGGTGAAAAACTGTTTTTT. It yields the protein CASSGSDRAGEKLFF. Supplemented by reference TRBV9 and TRBJ1-4, the full variable domain reads DSGVTQTPKHLITATGQRVTLRCSPRSGDLSVYWYQQSLDQGLQFLIQYYNGEERAKGNILERFSAQQFPDLHSELNLSSLELGDSALYFCASSGSDRAGEKLFFGSGTQLSVL.

The V call is TRBV7-2, the J call TRBJ2-5; 7 bases map to TRBD1. Germline CDR1 is SGHTA and CDR2 is FQGNSA. J lost 6 bases, V lost 2 bases, and 12 bases had no gene match. The CDR3 runs 16 residues. This CDR3 reads CASSLIGTELGKTQYF. In DNA, the CDR3 is TGTGCCAGCAGCTTAATCGGGACAGAATTGGGGAAGACCCAGTACTTC.

The V call is TRBV9, the J call TRBJ1-3; the D is unclear. The CDR3 totals 18 residues. Germline loops: CDR1 SGDLS, CDR2 YYNGEE. The V end was cut by 0 bases, the J end by 0 bases, with 16 bases between. CDR3 DNA: TGTGCCAGCAGCGTAGGGTTCTCGGCAGGCCTCTCTGGAAACACCATATATTTT. It is translated as CASSVGFSAGLSGNTIYF.

The chain's CDR3 is CASSLGGTGAGYTF. CDR3 bases: TGTGCCAGCAGCTTAGGCGGGACAGGGGCCGGCTACACCTTC. The chain carries TRBV13 and TRBJ1-2; 10 bases are a match to TRBD1. Per germline, CDR1 PRHDT and CDR2 FYEKMQ (reference sequence). The V gene end was trimmed by 0 bases and the J gene end by 8 bases; junction bases not matched to a gene: 3. CDR3 size: 14 residues.

The chain links TRBV9 to TRBJ2-1; 9 bases line up with TRBD2. Germline V CDR1 and CDR2: SGDLS, YYNGEE. V dropped 0 bases and J dropped 8; count of bases not matched to a gene: 9. This CDR3 has 16 residues. CDR3 DNA sequence: TGTGCCAGCAGCGTAGGGGGGACTAGCATCGTCTATGAGCAGTTCTTC. As protein: CASSVGGTSIVYEQFF.

This clone was seen only a few times. The chain employs TRBV30 and TRBJ1-1, with TRBD1 as a possible D gene (6 bases). The germline V and J ends were trimmed by 6 bases and 4 bases, with 12 bases remaining between them. The germline V gene encodes CDR1 GTSNPN and CDR2 SVGIG (reference sequence). The CDR3 spans 12 residues. The CDR3 sequence: CACSQGITEAFF. The CDR3 nucleotides are TGTGCCTGTTCACAGGGAATCACTGAAGCTTTCTTT.

This chain uses TRBV11-1 with TRBJ1-4; maybe TRBD1 (5 bases). The V end lost 5 bases, the J end lost 4 bases, and 11 bases lay between the germline ends. This CDR3 has 14 amino acids. Germline V gene sequence: CDR1 SGHAT, CDR2 FQDESV (reference sequence). The CDR3 sequence is CASSRRDGNEKLFF. In nucleotides, the CDR3 is TGTGCCAGCAGCCGCAGGGATGGTAATGAAAAACTGTTTTTT.

This chain links TRBV27 with TRBJ1-3; 8 nucleotides match TRBD1. The CDR3 has 16 amino acids. The V segment lost 4 bases and the J segment 4 bases; nucleotides outside the gene matches: 9. Germline lookup yields CDR1 MNHEY and CDR2 SMNVEV (reference sequence). CDR3 coding DNA: TGTGCCAGCAGTTCCTCTCAGGGGGCCAAAGGAAACACCATATATTTT. Protein: CASSSSQGAKGNTIYF.

J is TRBJ2-7 and V is TRBV11-1; no clear D. The CDR3 loop spans 12 amino acids. Trimming stripped 6 bases from V and 6 bases from J, with 12 bases between. Germline CDR1 and CDR2: SGHAT and FQDESV (reference sequence). Here the CDR3 DNA reads TGTGCCAGCAGACAGACGGTGAGCGAGCAGTACTTC. This translates into CASRQTVSEQYF.

The chain uses TRBV7-3 and TRBJ2-3, with a weak D call TRBD2 (6 bases). V lost 5 bases and J lost 6, with 21 bases in between. CDR3 length equals 16 residues. Germline assignment: CDR1 SGHTA and CDR2 FQGTGA. The CDR3 here is CASSPNPGLGIDTQYF. The CDR3 nucleotides are TGTGCCAGCAGCCCAAACCCGGGACTGGGCATTGATACGCAGTATTTT.

The chain carries TRBV4-3 and TRBJ1-1; 7 bases line up with TRBD1. Germline CDR1 LGHNA, CDR2 YSLEER. Unmatched junction bases numbered 15, after V lost 10 bases and J lost 4 bases. CDR3 length: 15 residues. DNA of the CDR3: TGCGCCACCCGAACCAGTTCCACAGGGGTCACTGAAGCTTTCTTT. This translates into CATRTSSTGVTEAFF.

This chain joins TRBV7-3 and TRBJ2-3, with a possible D match to TRBD2 (5 bases). V gave up 6 bases and J gave up 1 base, with 14 bases separating them. This CDR3 has 15 amino acids. CDR1 SGHTA and CDR2 FQGTGA come from the germline V gene. CDR3: CASSSSGVGTDTQYF. As DNA, the CDR3 is TGTGCCAGCAGTTCGAGCGGCGTCGGCACAGATACGCAGTATTTT.

V is TRBV20-1 and J is TRBJ1-2; a possible D gene is TRBD1 (5 bases). CDR1 and CDR2 from the germline V gene are DFQATT and SNEGSKA (reference sequence). V lost 7 bases and J lost 5, with 11 bases in between. CDR3 length: 11 amino acids. In DNA form, the CDR3 reads TGCAGTGTCCAGGGTGTGTATGGCTACACCTTC. It is translated as CSVQGVYGYTF.

This chain joins TRBV3-1 (or the pseudogene TRBV3-2) and TRBJ2-7, with D maybe TRBD1 (5 bases). The CDR3 spans 16 residues. V was cut by 4 bases and J by 6 bases, with 22 bases left in between. CDR1 LGHDT and CDR2 YNNKEL come from the germline V gene (reference sequence). CDR3 amino acids: CASSPKNPVLTGEQYF. CDR3 in DNA: TGTGCCAGCAGCCCCAAGAACCCCGTTTTAACAGGCGAGCAGTACTTC.

V usage is TRBV4-2 and J usage is TRBJ2-1; 9 bases map to TRBD2. With V trimmed by 0 bases and J by 12 bases, 9 bases remained unmatched. This CDR3 region has 15 residues. The germline CDR1 and CDR2 sequences are LGHNA and YNFKEQ. CDR3 coding DNA: TGTGCCAGCAGCCAAGATCGTGGGACTAGCTTTTGGCAGTTCTTC. The encoded protein is CASSQDRGTSFWQFF.

The chain recombines TRBV7-8 with TRBJ2-3; D not resolved. CDR3 length equals 12 residues. V lost 5 bases and J 11 bases, leaving 14 bases between the germline ends. Germline V CDR1 and CDR2: SGHVS, FQNEAQ. Written as DNA, the CDR3 is TGTGCCAGCAGCCCTCCCGGTCTAGGGCAGTATTTT. Translation gives CASSPPGLGQYF.

The V call is TRBV30, the J call TRBJ1-1, with D possibly TRBD1 on 5 matching bases. V was pared by 3 bases and J by 1 base, with 15 bases between. Germline V CDR1 and CDR2: GTSNPN, SVGIG (reference sequence). The CDR3 covers 15 residues. The CDR3 reads CAWSAGLGPNTEAFF. The DNA of the CDR3 is TGTGCCTGGAGCGCCGGTCTGGGGCCGAACACTGAAGCTTTCTTT. Combining the CDR3 with reference TRBV30 and TRBJ1-1 gives the whole variable domain SQTIHQWPATLVQPVGSPLSLECTVEGTSNPNLYWYRQAAGRGLQLLFYSVGIGQISSEVPQNLSASRPQDRQFILSSKKLLLSDSGFYLCAWSAGLGPNTEAFFGQGTRLTVV.

V gene TRBV6-5 combines with J gene TRBJ1-4, with TRBD1 as a possible D gene (5 bases). There are 15 residues in the CDR3. CDR1 and CDR2 from the germline V gene are MNHEY and SVGAGI. The V gene lost 5 bases and the J gene lost 5 bases, with 15 bases spanning the gap. Here the CDR3 DNA reads TGTGCCAGCAGTAAGACAGTCGGCGAAAATGAAAAACTGTTTTTT. This codes for CASSKTVGENEKLFF.

CDR3 sequence: CSVEQDRRQETQYF. The CDR3 nucleotides read TGCAGCGTTGAACAGGACAGAAGACAAGAGACCCAGTACTTC. V is TRBV29-1 and J is TRBJ2-5, with D maybe TRBD1 (6 bases). Germline V gives CDR1 SQVTM, CDR2 ANQGSEA. Between the trimmed V and J ends, which lost 2 bases and 2 bases, there was a span of 12 bases. CDR3 length: 14 amino acids.

V usage is TRBV13 and J usage is TRBJ1-2; TRBD1 aligns across 8 bases. After removal of 5 bases from V and 5 bases from J, the junction contained 7 bases not matched to a gene. This CDR3 contains 14 residues. Looked up from germline, CDR1 is PRHDT and CDR2 is FYEKMQ (reference sequence). CDR3 in DNA: TGTGCCAGCAGCCGCGGACAGGGAGGGTATGGCTACACCTTC. It translates to CASSRGQGGYGYTF.